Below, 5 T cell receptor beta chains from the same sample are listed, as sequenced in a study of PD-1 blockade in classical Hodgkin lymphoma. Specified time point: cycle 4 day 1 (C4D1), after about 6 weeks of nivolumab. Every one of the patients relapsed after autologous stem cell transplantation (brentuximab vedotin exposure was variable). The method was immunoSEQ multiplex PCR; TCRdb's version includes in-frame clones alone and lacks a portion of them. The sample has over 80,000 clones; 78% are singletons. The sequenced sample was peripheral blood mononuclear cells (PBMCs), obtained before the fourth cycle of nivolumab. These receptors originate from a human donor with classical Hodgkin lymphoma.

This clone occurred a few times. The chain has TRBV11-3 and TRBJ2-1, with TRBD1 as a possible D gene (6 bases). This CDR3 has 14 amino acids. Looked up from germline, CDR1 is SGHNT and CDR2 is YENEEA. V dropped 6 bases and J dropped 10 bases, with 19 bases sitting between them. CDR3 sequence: CASSWGPATYEQFF. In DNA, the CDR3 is TGTGCCAGCAGTTGGGGGCCAGCGACATACGAGCAGTTCTTC.

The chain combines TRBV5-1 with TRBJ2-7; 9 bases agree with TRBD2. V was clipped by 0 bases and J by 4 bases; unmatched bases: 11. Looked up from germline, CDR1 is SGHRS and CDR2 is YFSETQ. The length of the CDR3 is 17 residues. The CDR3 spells CASSLEPGTSRTYEQYF. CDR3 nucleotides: TGCGCCAGCAGCTTGGAACCCGGGACTAGCCGAACATACGAGCAGTACTTC.

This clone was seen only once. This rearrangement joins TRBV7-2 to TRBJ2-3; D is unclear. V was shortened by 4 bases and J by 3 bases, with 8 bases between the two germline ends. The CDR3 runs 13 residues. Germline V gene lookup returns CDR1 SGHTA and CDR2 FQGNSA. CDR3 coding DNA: TGTGCCAGCAGCTCCTCGCGGACAGATACGCAGTATTTT. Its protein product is CASSSSRTDTQYF.

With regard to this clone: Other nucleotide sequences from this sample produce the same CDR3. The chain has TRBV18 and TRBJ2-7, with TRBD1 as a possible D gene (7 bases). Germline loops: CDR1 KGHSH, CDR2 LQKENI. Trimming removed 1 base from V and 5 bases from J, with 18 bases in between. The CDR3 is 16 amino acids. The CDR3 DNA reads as TGTGCCAGCTCACCACGGGGACAGCCCCGCGGGGACGAGCAGTACTTC. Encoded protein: CASSPRGQPRGDEQYF.

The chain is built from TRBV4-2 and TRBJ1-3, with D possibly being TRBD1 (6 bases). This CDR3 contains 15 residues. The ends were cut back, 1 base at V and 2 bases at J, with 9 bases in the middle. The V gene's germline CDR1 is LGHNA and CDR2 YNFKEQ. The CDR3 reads CASSQAWTAGNTIYF. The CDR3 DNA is TGTGCCAGCAGCCAAGCCTGGACAGCTGGAAACACCATATATTTT.